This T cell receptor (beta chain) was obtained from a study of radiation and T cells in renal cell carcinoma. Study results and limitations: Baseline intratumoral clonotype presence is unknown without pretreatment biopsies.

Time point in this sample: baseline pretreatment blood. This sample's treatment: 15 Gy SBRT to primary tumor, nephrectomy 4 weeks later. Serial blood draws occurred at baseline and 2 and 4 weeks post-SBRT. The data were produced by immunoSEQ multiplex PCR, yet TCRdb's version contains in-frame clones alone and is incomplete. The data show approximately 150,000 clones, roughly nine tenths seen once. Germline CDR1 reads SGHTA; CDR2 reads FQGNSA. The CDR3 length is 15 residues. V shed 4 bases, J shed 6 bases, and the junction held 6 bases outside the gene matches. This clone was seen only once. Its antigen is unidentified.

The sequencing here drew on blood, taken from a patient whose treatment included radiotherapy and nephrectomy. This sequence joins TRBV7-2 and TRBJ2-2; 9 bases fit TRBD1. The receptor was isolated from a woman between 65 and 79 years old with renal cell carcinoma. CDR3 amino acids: CASSSGTGRAGELFF. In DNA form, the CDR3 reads TGTGCCAGCAGCTCCGGGACAGGGCGGGCCGGGGAGCTGTTTTTT. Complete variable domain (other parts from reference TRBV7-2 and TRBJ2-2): GAGVSQSPSNKVTEKGKDVELRCDPISGHTALYWYRQSLGQGLEFLIYFQGNSAPDKSGLPSDRFSAERTGGSVSTLTIQRTQQEDSAVYLCASSSGTGRAGELFFGEGSRLTVL.